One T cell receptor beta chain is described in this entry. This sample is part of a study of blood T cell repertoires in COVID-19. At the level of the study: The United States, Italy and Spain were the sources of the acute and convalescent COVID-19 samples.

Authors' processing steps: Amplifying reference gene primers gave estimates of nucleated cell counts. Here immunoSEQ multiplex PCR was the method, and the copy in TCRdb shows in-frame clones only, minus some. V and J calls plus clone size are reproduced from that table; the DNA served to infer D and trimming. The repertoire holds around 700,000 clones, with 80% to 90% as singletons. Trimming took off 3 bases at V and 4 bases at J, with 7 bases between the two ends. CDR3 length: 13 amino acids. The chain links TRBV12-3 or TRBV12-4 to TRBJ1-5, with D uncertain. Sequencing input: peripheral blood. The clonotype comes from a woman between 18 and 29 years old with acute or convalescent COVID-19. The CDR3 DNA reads TGTGCCAGCAGTTTTAACGGGAATCAGCCCCAGCATTTT. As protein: CASSFNGNQPQHF.